This T cell receptor beta chain derives from a study of blood T cell repertoires in COVID-19. Measured with immunoSEQ multiplex PCR; TCRdb has only the in-frame clones, and not every one. The repertoire holds about 110,000 clones, around 76% seen once, with 3.8% in the top ten. This TCR was recovered from a woman older than 75 with acute or convalescent COVID-19. What was sequenced was peripheral blood.

CDR3 protein: CSIQGDEQFF. CDR3 nucleotides: TGCAGTATTCAAGGGGATGAGCAGTTCTTC. V usage is TRBV20-1 and J usage is TRBJ2-1; tentative D call: TRBD1 (5 bases). Germline CDR1 reads DFQATT; CDR2 reads SNEGSKA (reference sequence). CDR3 size: 10 residues. V was shortened by 8 bases and J by 8 bases, with 10 bases between the two germline ends.